This T cell receptor (beta chain) was profiled in a study of regulatory T cells in long-lasting Graves disease. Study summary: Recently diagnosed Graves' patients had received antithyroid drugs for under 3 months. Study-level results: TCR diversity was lower in persistent than newly diagnosed Graves' disease.

Libraries of TCR beta came from iRepertoire HTBI primers plus Arm-PCR of CDR3 regions. In the authors' workflow: Spanning all samples, the identified segments comprised around 62 TRBV and some 14 TRBJ. TCRdb reprocessed the multiplex PCR reads via MiXCR and lists one record per CDR3 protein. The V and J calls and clone size come from TCRdb's table, not from the authors' own analysis. Among a few hundred thousand distinct CDR3 sequences listed, around a sixth were seen once. The sample holds many counts of this clonotype. Its antigen is unknown. Time point of the sample: newly diagnosed GD, antithyroid drugs for less than 3 months. RNA extracted from PBMCs served as the sequencing template. These data also formed part of another study, on T cells in Graves' hyperthyroidism and ophthalmopathy.

This receptor was identified in a woman in her twenties or thirties with Graves disease. The sequenced sample was peripheral blood mononuclear cells (PBMCs), obtained at new diagnosis, from a patient treated with antithyroid drugs.

The CDR3: CASQSTMSEAFF. The DNA for the CDR3 is TGCGCCAGCCAGTCTACTATGAGTGAAGCTTTCTTT. This rearrangement joins TRBV5-1 to TRBJ1-1; D ambiguous. This CDR3 has 12 amino acids. The ends were cut back, 7 bases at V and 7 bases at J, with 14 bases in the middle. Germline V gene sequence: CDR1 SGHRS, CDR2 YFSETQ.